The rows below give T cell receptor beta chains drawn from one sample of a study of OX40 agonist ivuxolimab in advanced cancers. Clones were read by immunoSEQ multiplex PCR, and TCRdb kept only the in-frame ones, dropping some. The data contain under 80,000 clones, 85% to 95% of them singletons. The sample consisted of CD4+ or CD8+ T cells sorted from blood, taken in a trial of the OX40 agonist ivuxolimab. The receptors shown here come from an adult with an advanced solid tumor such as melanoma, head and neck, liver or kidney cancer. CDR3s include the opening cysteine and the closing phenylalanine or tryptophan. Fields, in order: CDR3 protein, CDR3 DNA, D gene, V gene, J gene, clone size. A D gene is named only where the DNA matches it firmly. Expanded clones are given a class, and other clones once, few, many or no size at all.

CDR3aa: CASGLQGAKNIQYF; CDR3nt: TGTGCCAGTGGCTTACAGGGAGCCAAAAACATTCAGTACTTC; d_gene: -; v_gene: TRBV19; j_gene: TRBJ2-4; abundance: -
CDR3aa: CASSLQGGLSYEQYF; CDR3nt: TGTGCCAGCAGCTTACAGGGCGGCCTCTCCTACGAGCAGTACTTC; d_gene: -; v_gene: TRBV7-9; j_gene: TRBJ2-7; abundance: few
CDR3aa: CASRDQQGANQPQHF; CDR3nt: TGTGCCAGCAGGGACCAACAGGGGGCGAATCAGCCCCAGCATTTT; d_gene: TRBD1; v_gene: TRBV6-4; j_gene: TRBJ1-5; abundance: -
CDR3aa: CASRILAGSYEQYF; CDR3nt: TGTGCCAGCAGGATACTAGCGGGATCCTACGAGCAGTACTTC; d_gene: TRBD2; v_gene: TRBV28; j_gene: TRBJ2-7; abundance: once
CDR3aa: CASSFAGTGGSGIYGYTF; CDR3nt: TGTGCCAGCAGCTTTGCCGGGACAGGAGGTTCTGGGATATATGGCTACACCTTC; d_gene: TRBD1; v_gene: TRBV5-4; j_gene: TRBJ1-2; abundance: -
CDR3aa: CASSLAGSGAGTQYF; CDR3nt: TGTGCCAGCAGCTTGGCCGGGTCAGGGGCGGGGACCCAGTACTTC; d_gene: -; v_gene: TRBV5-4; j_gene: TRBJ2-5; abundance: -
CDR3aa: CAWTGGSNTIYF; CDR3nt: TGTGCCTGGACCGGGGGTTCGAACACCATATATTTT; d_gene: -; v_gene: TRBV30; j_gene: TRBJ1-3; abundance: -
CDR3aa: CASSLGQNSPLHF; CDR3nt: TGTGCCAGCAGCCTGGGACAGAATTCACCCCTCCACTTT; d_gene: TRBD1; v_gene: TRBV7-9; j_gene: TRBJ1-6; abundance: -
CDR3aa: CASSLAGLYTDTQYF; CDR3nt: TGTGCCAGCAGCTTGGCCGGGCTCTACACAGATACGCAGTATTTT; d_gene: -; v_gene: TRBV5-5; j_gene: TRBJ2-3; abundance: -
CDR3aa: CASSPQDRGLIFGYEQYF; CDR3nt: TGTGCCAGCTCACCCCAGGACAGGGGTCTCATATTCGGGTACGAGCAGTACTTC; d_gene: TRBD1; v_gene: TRBV18; j_gene: TRBJ2-7; abundance: once
CDR3aa: CASSPGVETLHF; CDR3nt: TGTGCCAGCTCACCAGGGGTGGAAACCCTCCACTTT; d_gene: -; v_gene: TRBV18; j_gene: TRBJ1-6; abundance: -
CDR3aa: CATSRDLGEAFF; CDR3nt: TGTGCCACCAGCAGAGATCTCGGTGAAGCTTTCTTT; d_gene: -; v_gene: TRBV15; j_gene: TRBJ1-1; abundance: -
CDR3aa: CASSLGGPAFGEQYF; CDR3nt: TGTGCCAGCAGTTTAGGCGGGCCTGCGTTCGGGGAGCAGTACTTC; d_gene: -; v_gene: TRBV27; j_gene: TRBJ2-7; abundance: -
CDR3aa: CASSSLGGIETQYF; CDR3nt: TGTGCCAGCAGCTCGCTAGGGGGCATCGAGACCCAGTACTTC; d_gene: TRBD1; v_gene: TRBV5-5; j_gene: TRBJ2-5; abundance: -
CDR3aa: CASSSLAGGTQIYF; CDR3nt: TGTGCCAGCAGTTCTCTAGCGGGGGGGACACAAATCTACTTC; d_gene: TRBD2; v_gene: TRBV6-5; j_gene: TRBJ2-4; abundance: -
CDR3aa: CASTKTLAAYEQYF; CDR3nt: TGTGCCAGCACCAAAACACTAGCGGCTTACGAGCAGTACTTC; d_gene: TRBD2; v_gene: TRBV6-5; j_gene: TRBJ2-7; abundance: once
CDR3aa: CASTDGQSSSPLHF; CDR3nt: TGTGCCAGTACGGATGGCCAGTCGAGTTCACCCCTCCACTTT; d_gene: -; v_gene: TRBV19; j_gene: TRBJ1-6; abundance: once
CDR3aa: CASSNSRGVDEKLFF; CDR3nt: TGTGCCAGCAGCAATTCGCGGGGCGTGGATGAAAAACTGTTTTTT; d_gene: -; v_gene: TRBV6-6; j_gene: TRBJ1-4; abundance: few
CDR3aa: CASSESTGSGGYTF; CDR3nt: TGTGCCAGCAGTGAAAGCACAGGGTCGGGAGGCTACACCTTC; d_gene: -; v_gene: TRBV25-1; j_gene: TRBJ1-2; abundance: -
CDR3aa: CASSAVTKETQYF; CDR3nt: TGTGCCAGCAGTGCTGTGACTAAAGAGACCCAGTACTTC; d_gene: -; v_gene: TRBV2; j_gene: TRBJ2-5; abundance: -
CDR3aa: CASSEGRGKQGNYYGNTEAFF; CDR3nt: TGTGCCAGCAGTGAAGGTAGAGGTAAACAGGGCAATTACTACGGGAACACTGAAGCTTTCTTT; d_gene: -; v_gene: TRBV6-1; j_gene: TRBJ1-1; abundance: once
CDR3aa: CASSMANQPQHF; CDR3nt: TGTGCCAGTAGTATGGCCAATCAGCCCCAGCATTTT; d_gene: -; v_gene: TRBV19; j_gene: TRBJ1-5; abundance: -
CDR3aa: CASSLSGINSETQYF; CDR3nt: TGCGCCAGCAGCTTGTCGGGTATAAATTCGGAGACCCAGTACTTC; d_gene: -; v_gene: TRBV5-1; j_gene: TRBJ2-5; abundance: -
CDR3aa: CASSYSLAGEREQFF; CDR3nt: TGTGCCAGCAGTTACTCTCTAGCGGGGGAGAGGGAGCAGTTCTTC; d_gene: TRBD2; v_gene: TRBV6-6; j_gene: TRBJ2-1; abundance: -
CDR3aa: CASSFGGRGSEQYF; CDR3nt: TGTGCCAGCAGCTTTGGCGGGAGAGGCAGCGAGCAGTACTTC; d_gene: TRBD2; v_gene: TRBV5-7; j_gene: TRBJ2-7; abundance: -
CDR3aa: CASSRNDYEQFF; CDR3nt: TGTGCCAGCAGCCGAAACGATTATGAGCAGTTCTTC; d_gene: -; v_gene: TRBV6-1; j_gene: TRBJ2-1; abundance: -
CDR3aa: CASSSGTGMDIQYF; CDR3nt: TGTGCCAGCAGTTCCGGGACAGGGATGGACATTCAGTACTTC; d_gene: TRBD1; v_gene: TRBV6-5; j_gene: TRBJ2-4; abundance: -
CDR3aa: CASSLPQTGFGGYTF; CDR3nt: TGTGCCAGCAGCCTCCCTCAGACAGGGTTTGGAGGCTACACCTTC; d_gene: TRBD1; v_gene: TRBV11-1; j_gene: TRBJ1-2; abundance: -
CDR3aa: CASSPPNGGASGANVLTF; CDR3nt: TGTGCCAGCTCACCACCGAATGGGGGGGCCTCTGGGGCCAACGTCCTGACTTTC; d_gene: -; v_gene: TRBV18; j_gene: TRBJ2-6; abundance: -
CDR3aa: CASSLLGTVNYGYTF; CDR3nt: TGTGCCAGCAGTTTGCTCGGGACAGTTAACTATGGCTACACCTTC; d_gene: TRBD1; v_gene: TRBV28; j_gene: TRBJ1-2; abundance: -
CDR3aa: CASTPQSLTEGTGTQYF; CDR3nt: TGTGCCAGTACCCCGCAATCCCTGACAGAGGGGACGGGGACCCAGTACTTC; d_gene: -; v_gene: TRBV19; j_gene: TRBJ2-5; abundance: -
CDR3aa: CASSPVGDSYGYTF; CDR3nt: TGTGCCAGCTCACCAGTTGGGGACTCCTATGGCTACACCTTC; d_gene: -; v_gene: TRBV18; j_gene: TRBJ1-2; abundance: -
CDR3aa: CASSLLAGGTDTQYF; CDR3nt: TGTGCCAGCAGCCTCTTAGCGGGGGGCACAGATACGCAGTATTTT; d_gene: TRBD2; v_gene: TRBV13; j_gene: TRBJ2-3; abundance: -
CDR3aa: CASSLFKLVDNEQFF; CDR3nt: TGTGCCAGCAGCTTATTCAAACTAGTGGACAATGAGCAGTTCTTC; d_gene: -; v_gene: TRBV7-2; j_gene: TRBJ2-1; abundance: -
CDR3aa: CASSLYRTEAFF; CDR3nt: TGTGCCAGCAGTTTATACCGCACTGAAGCTTTCTTT; d_gene: -; v_gene: TRBV28; j_gene: TRBJ1-1; abundance: -
CDR3aa: CASSLRQGPYNEQFF; CDR3nt: TGTGCCAGCAGCCTCAGACAGGGGCCATACAATGAGCAGTTCTTC; d_gene: TRBD1; v_gene: TRBV4-2; j_gene: TRBJ2-1; abundance: -
CDR3aa: CASSRGNTYNEQFF; CDR3nt: TGTGCCAGCTCACGCGGGAATACCTACAATGAGCAGTTCTTC; d_gene: -; v_gene: TRBV18; j_gene: TRBJ2-1; abundance: -
CDR3aa: CAIGRRSYNSPLHF; CDR3nt: TGTGCCATCGGTCGGAGATCGTATAATTCACCCCTCCACTTT; d_gene: -; v_gene: TRBV28; j_gene: TRBJ1-6; abundance: once
CDR3aa: CASTRDRNTDTQYF; CDR3nt: TGTGCCAGCACCCGAGACAGAAACACAGATACGCAGTATTTT; d_gene: -; v_gene: TRBV2; j_gene: TRBJ2-3; abundance: once
CDR3aa: CASSEGPRGGQDF; CDR3nt: TGTGCCAGCAGTGAAGGGCCCAGAGGGGGGCAGGACTTC; d_gene: -; v_gene: TRBV25-1; j_gene: TRBJ2-7; abundance: -
CDR3aa: CAIGRDEGGSNSPLHF; CDR3nt: TGTGCCATCGGTAGGGATGAGGGAGGGAGTAATTCACCCCTCCACTTT; d_gene: -; v_gene: TRBV10-3; j_gene: TRBJ1-6; abundance: -
CDR3aa: CASSYSPSPAYEQYF; CDR3nt: TGTGCCAGCAGTTACTCACCGTCACCGGCCTACGAGCAGTACTTC; d_gene: -; v_gene: TRBV6-5; j_gene: TRBJ2-7; abundance: -